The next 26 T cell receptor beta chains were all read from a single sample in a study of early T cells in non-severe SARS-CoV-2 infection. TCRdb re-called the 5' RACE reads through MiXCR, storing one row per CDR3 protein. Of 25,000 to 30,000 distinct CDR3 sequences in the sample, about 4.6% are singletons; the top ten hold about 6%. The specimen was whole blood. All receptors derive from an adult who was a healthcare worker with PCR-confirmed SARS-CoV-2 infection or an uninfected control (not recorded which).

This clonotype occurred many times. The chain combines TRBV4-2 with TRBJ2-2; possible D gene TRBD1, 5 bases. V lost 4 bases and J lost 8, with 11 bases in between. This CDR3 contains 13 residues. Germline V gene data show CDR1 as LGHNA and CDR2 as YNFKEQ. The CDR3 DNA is TGTGCCAGCAGCCCCCAAGGGGAAGGGGAGCTGTTTTTT. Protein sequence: CASSPQGEGELFF.

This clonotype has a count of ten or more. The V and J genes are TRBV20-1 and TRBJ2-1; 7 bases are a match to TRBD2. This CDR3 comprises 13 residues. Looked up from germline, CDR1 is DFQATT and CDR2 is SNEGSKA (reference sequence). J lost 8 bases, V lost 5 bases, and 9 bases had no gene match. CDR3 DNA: TGCAGTGCTGAGGGCGGGAGTTTATATGAGCAGTTCTTC. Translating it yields CSAEGGSLYEQFF.

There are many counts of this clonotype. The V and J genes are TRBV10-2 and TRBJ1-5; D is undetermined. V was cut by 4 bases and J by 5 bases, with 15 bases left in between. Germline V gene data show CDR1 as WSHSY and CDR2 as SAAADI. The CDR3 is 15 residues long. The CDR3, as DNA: TGCGCCAGCAGTGTCTGGGAGGGTCATGATCAGCCCCAGCATTTT. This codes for CASSVWEGHDQPQHF.

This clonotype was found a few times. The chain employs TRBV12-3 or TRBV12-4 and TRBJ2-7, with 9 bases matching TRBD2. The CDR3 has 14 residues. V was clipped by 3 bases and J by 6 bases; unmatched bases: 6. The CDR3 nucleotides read TGTGCCAGCAGTTTCATAGCGGGAGTTGGCGAGCAGTACTTC. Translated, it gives CASSFIAGVGEQYF.

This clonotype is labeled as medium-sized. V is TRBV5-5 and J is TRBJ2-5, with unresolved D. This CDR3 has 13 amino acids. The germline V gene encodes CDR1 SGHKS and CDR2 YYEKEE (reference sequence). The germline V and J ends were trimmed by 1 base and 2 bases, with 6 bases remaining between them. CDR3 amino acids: CASSLRGQETQYF. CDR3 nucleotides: TGTGCCAGCAGCTTGCGAGGTCAAGAGACCCAGTACTTC.

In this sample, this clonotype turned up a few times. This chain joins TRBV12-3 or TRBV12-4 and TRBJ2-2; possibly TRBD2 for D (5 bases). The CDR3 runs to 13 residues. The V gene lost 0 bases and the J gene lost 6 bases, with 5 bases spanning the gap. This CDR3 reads CASSLALAGELFF. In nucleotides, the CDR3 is TGTGCCAGCAGTTTAGCACTAGCCGGGGAGCTGTTTTTT.

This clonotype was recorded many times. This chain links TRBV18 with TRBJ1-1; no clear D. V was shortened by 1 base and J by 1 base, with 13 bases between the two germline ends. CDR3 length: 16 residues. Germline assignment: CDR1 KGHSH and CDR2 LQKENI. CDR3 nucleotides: TGTGCCAGCTCACCACGCGTGGCGACGGCGAACACTGAAGCTTTCTTT. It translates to CASSPRVATANTEAFF.

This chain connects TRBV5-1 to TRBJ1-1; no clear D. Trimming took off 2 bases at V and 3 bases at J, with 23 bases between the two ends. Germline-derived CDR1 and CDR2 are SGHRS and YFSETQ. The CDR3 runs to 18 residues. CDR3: CASSFRAFSSKVDTEAFF. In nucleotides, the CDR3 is TGCGCCAGCAGCTTCCGGGCCTTTTCCTCTAAAGTGGACACTGAAGCTTTCTTT.

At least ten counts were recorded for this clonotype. CDR3 region: CASSPRGSPGEKLFF. In DNA form, the CDR3 reads TGTGCCAGCTCACCACGGGGGAGTCCAGGAGAAAAACTGTTTTTT. V is TRBV18 and J is TRBJ1-4; TRBD1 might be the D (5 bases). The CDR3 extends over 15 amino acids. Germline values: CDR1 KGHSH, CDR2 LQKENI. Trimming removed 1 base at V and 8 bases at J, with 14 bases between.

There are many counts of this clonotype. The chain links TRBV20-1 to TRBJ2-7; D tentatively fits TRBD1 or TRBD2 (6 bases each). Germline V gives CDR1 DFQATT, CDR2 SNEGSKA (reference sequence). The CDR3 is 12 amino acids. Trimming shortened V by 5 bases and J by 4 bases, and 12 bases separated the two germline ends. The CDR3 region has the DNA TGCAGTGCTGAGGAGGGGGAGTACGAGCAGTACTTC. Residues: CSAEEGEYEQYF.

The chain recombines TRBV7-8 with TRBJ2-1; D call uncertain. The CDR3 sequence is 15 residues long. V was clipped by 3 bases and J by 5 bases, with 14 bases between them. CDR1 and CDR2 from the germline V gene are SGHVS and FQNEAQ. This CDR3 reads CASSFRTYRDNEQFF. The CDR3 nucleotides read TGTGCCAGCAGCTTTAGAACGTACAGAGACAATGAGCAGTTCTTC.

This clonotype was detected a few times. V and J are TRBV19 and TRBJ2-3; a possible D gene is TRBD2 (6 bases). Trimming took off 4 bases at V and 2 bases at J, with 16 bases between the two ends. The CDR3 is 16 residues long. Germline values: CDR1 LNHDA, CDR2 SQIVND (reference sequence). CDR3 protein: CASSRDSQAYTDTQYF. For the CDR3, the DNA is TGTGCCAGTAGTAGGGACTCGCAAGCCTACACAGATACGCAGTATTTT.

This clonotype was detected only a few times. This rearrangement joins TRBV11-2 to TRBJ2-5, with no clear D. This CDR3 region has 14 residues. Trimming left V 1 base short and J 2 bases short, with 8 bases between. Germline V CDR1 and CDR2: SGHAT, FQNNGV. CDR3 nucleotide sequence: TGTGCCAGCAGCTTAGGTTGGCATCAAGAGACCCAGTACTTC. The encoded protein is CASSLGWHQETQYF.

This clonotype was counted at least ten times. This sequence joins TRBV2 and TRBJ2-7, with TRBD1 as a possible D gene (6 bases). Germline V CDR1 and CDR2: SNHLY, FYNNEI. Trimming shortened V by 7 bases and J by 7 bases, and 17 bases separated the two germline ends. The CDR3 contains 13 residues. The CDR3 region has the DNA TGTGCCAGCAAAAACCAGGGGTTCGGGGAGCAGTACTTC. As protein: CASKNQGFGEQYF.

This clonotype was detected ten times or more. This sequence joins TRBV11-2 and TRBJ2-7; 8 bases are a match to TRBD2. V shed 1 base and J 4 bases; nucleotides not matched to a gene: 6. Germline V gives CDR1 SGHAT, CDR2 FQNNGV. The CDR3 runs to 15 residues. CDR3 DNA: TGTGCCAGCAGCTTAGTTCGAGCGGGGGCGTACGAGCAGTACTTC. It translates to CASSLVRAGAYEQYF. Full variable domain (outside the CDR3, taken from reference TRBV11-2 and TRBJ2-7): EAGVAQSPRYKIIEKRQSVAFWCNPISGHATLYWYQQILGQGPKLLIQFQNNGVVDDSQLPKDRFSAERLKGVDSTLKIQPAKLEDSAVYLCASSLVRAGAYEQYFGPGTRLTVT.

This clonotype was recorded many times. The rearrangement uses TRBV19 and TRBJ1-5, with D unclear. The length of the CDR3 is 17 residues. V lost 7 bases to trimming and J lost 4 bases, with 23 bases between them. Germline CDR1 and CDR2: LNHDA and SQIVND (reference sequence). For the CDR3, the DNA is TGTGCCAGTACCCAGTACCCGGTCTCATCGGGAAATCAGCCCCAGCATTTT. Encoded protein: CASTQYPVSSGNQPQHF.

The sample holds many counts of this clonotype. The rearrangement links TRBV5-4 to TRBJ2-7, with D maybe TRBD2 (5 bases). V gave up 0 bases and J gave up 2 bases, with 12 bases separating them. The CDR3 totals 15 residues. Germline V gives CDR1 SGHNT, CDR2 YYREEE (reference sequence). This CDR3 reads CASSLDPGFAYEQYF. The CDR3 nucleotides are TGTGCCAGCAGCTTGGATCCGGGGTTCGCCTACGAGCAGTACTTC.

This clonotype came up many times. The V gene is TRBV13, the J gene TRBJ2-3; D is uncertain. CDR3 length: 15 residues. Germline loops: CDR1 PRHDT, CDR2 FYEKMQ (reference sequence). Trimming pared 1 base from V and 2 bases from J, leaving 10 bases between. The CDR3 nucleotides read TGTGCCAGCAGCTTAGTCACGGCAGCCACAGATACGCAGTATTTT. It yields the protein CASSLVTAATDTQYF.

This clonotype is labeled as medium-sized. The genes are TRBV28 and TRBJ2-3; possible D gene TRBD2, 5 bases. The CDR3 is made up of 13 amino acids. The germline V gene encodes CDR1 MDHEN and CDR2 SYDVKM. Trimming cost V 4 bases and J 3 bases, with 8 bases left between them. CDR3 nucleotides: TGTGCCAGCAGTTCCGGGGTTACAGATACGCAGTATTTT. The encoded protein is CASSSGVTDTQYF.

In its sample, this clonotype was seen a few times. CDR3 nucleotides: TGTGCCAGCAGCCCTGGGGTCTATGATCAGCCCCAGCATTTT. Translated: CASSPGVYDQPQHF. The J gene is TRBJ1-5, the V gene TRBV7-9; D gene uncertain. The CDR3 loop spans 14 amino acids. Trimming removed 5 bases from V and 5 bases from J, with 13 bases in between. The germline V gene encodes CDR1 SEHNR and CDR2 FQNEAQ (reference sequence).

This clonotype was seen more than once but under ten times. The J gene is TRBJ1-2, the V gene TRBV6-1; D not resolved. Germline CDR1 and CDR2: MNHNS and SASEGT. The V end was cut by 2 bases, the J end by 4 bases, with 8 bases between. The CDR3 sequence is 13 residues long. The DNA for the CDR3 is TGTGCCAGCAGTGAACAGATTACCTATGGCTACACCTTC. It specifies CASSEQITYGYTF.

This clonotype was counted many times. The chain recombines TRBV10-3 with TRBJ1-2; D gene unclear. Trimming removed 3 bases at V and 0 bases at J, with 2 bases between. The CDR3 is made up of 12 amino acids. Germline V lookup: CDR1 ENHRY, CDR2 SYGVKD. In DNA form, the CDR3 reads TGTGCCATCAGTGATCCTAACTATGGCTACACCTTC. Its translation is CAISDPNYGYTF.

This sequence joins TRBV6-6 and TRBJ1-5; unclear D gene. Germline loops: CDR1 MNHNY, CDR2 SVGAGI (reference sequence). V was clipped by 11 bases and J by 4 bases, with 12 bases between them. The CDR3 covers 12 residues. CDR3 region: CASSGTNQPQHF. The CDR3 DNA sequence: TGTGCCTCCTCGGGAACTAATCAGCCCCAGCATTTT.

The CDR3 reads CASRRTSRTDTQYF. The DNA for the CDR3 is TGTGCCAGCAGACGGACTAGCAGAACAGATACGCAGTATTTT. V is TRBV12-3 or TRBV12-4 and J is TRBJ2-3; 8 bases are a match to TRBD2. J was trimmed by 3 bases and V by 6 bases; bases with no gene match: 5. The CDR3 covers 14 residues.

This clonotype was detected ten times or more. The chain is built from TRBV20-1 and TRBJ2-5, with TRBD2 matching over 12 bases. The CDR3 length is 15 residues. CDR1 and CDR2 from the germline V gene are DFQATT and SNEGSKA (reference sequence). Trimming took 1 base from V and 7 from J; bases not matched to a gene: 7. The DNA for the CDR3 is TGCAGTGCTAGAGCCTCTAGCGGGAGGGCCGGGACCCAGTACTTC. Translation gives CSARASSGRAGTQYF.

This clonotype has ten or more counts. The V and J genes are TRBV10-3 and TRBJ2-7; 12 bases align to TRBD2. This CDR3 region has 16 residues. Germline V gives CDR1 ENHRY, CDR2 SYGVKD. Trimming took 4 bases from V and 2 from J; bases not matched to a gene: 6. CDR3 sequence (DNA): TGTGCCATCAGTGGGTCTAGCGGGAGGGATCCCTACGAGCAGTACTTC. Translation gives CAISGSSGRDPYEQYF.